This TCR beta chain was found in a study of technical replicates of blood from several donors. Trimming took off 0 bases at V and 9 bases at J, with 15 bases between the two ends. CDR1 is SGHRS, CDR2 YFSETQ, per germline. This CDR3 region has 14 residues. The assay was immunoSEQ multiplex PCR, and TCRdb's table has in-frame clones only and misses some. Of 64,000 or so clones detected, just under 97% appear once; the ten largest clones hold roughly 0.2%. J is TRBJ1-1 and V is TRBV5-1; D unresolved. This clonotype was sampled from a human donor in good health. Input material: T cells isolated from PBMCs. This CDR3 reads CASSLAYSSPQAFF. CDR3 coding DNA: TGCGCCAGCAGCTTGGCCTATTCGTCCCCTCAAGCTTTCTTT.